This is a list of T cell receptor beta chains from one sample in a study of T cell changes during pregnancy in multiple sclerosis. Libraries were prepared by immunoSEQ multiplex PCR; TCRdb keeps only in-frame clonotypes and omits some of them. The repertoire holds more than 40,000 clones, around 92% seen once, with approximately 0.61% in the top ten. The sample consisted of CD4+ T cells from peripheral blood mononuclear cells, taken in the third trimester of pregnancy. The receptors come from a female donor with multiple sclerosis, enrolled in a pregnancy study. CDR3s include the opening cysteine and the closing phenylalanine or tryptophan. D genes are given only for firm matches. Clone size is given for some rows only: seen once, a few or many times, or a class if the clone is expanded.

cdr3_length d_call clone_size j_call v_call cdr3_aa cdr3_nt
17 TRBD1 - TRBJ2-1 TRBV19 CASNAETGTGVDNEQFF TGTGCCAGTAACGCGGAGACCGGGACAGGGGTGGACAATGAGCAGTTCTTC
15 TRBD1 - TRBJ2-7 TRBV28 CASSLPDRGTNEQYF TGTGCCAGCAGTTTGCCGGACAGGGGGACGAACGAGCAGTACTTC
16 - - TRBJ1-1 TRBV10-3 CAISERGDIANTEAFF TGTGCCATCAGTGAAAGAGGGGACATTGCAAACACTGAAGCTTTCTTT
13 TRBD2 - TRBJ2-7 TRBV28 CASSGGDVAEQYF TGTGCCAGCTCCGGGGGGGATGTGGCCGAGCAGTACTTC
10 TRBD1 once TRBJ2-1 TRBV30 CAWKGAKAFF TGTGCCTGGAAGGGGGCTAAGGCGTTCTTC
16 - - TRBJ2-1 TRBV4-1 CASSQSGRSTYNEQFF TGCGCCAGCAGCCAGTCGGGTCGATCGACCTACAATGAGCAGTTCTTC
13 - - TRBJ2-1 TRBV4-3 CASSQVVESEQFF TGCGCCAGCAGCCAAGTTGTTGAGTCCGAGCAGTTCTTC
15 - few TRBJ2-1 TRBV2 CASSRMPLPSNEQFF TGTGCCAGCAGTCGAATGCCCCTCCCTAGCAATGAGCAGTTCTTC
14 TRBD1 - TRBJ1-2 TRBV2 CASRGGQGSYGYTF TGTGCCAGCAGGGGGGGACAGGGCTCCTATGGCTACACCTTC
16 - - TRBJ1-2 TRBV23-1 CASSQSKGRPPYGYTF TGCGCCAGCAGTCAATCGAAGGGGCGGCCCCCCTATGGCTACACCTTC
15 TRBD1 - TRBJ2-3 TRBV18 CASSPGTGRTDTQYF TGTGCCAGCTCGCCCGGGACAGGTCGCACAGATACGCAGTATTTT
19 TRBD1 - TRBJ2-3 TRBV7-3 CASSESGTGFTGKTDTQYF TGTGCCAGCAGCGAATCCGGGACAGGGTTTACCGGGAAAACAGATACGCAGTATTTT
19 TRBD1 few TRBJ1-1 TRBV19 CASSISSTGTGAMNTEAFF TGTGCCAGTAGTATATCAAGTACCGGGACAGGGGCGATGAACACTGAAGCTTTCTTT
13 TRBD1 - TRBJ1-3 TRBV30 CAWSGQDGNTIYF TGTGCCTGGAGCGGACAGGATGGAAACACCATATATTTT
20 TRBD1 - TRBJ2-3 TRBV5-1 CASRYRDSAASVSPADTQYF TGCGCCAGCAGGTACCGGGACAGTGCGGCATCAGTTTCGCCTGCCGATACGCAGTATTTT
16 TRBD1 - TRBJ1-3 TRBV5-6 CASGYGGGLTGNTIYF TGTGCCAGCGGGTACGGAGGGGGCCTCACTGGAAACACCATATATTTT
13 - - TRBJ2-1 TRBV30 CAWSVGVYNEQFF TGTGCCTGGAGTGTAGGAGTCTACAATGAGCAGTTCTTC
15 - - TRBJ1-2 TRBV5-4 CASRRFGDSDYGYTF TGTGCCAGCAGACGATTCGGGGATTCGGACTATGGCTACACCTTC
13 - - TRBJ1-1 TRBV18 CASSPGPTTEAFF TGTGCCAGCTCACCGGGGCCAACGACTGAAGCTTTCTTT
14 - - TRBJ2-5 TRBV5-1 CASSPEGPWETQYF TGCGCCAGCAGCCCGGAGGGCCCCTGGGAGACCCAGTACTTC
17 - - TRBJ2-5 TRBV27 CASSLWGQRLGQETQYF TGTGCCAGCAGTTTATGGGGGCAACGATTGGGTCAAGAGACCCAGTACTTC
16 - - TRBJ2-2 TRBV9 CASSPRGRADTGELFF TGTGCCAGCAGCCCCAGGGGTAGGGCGGACACCGGGGAGCTGTTTTTT
15 - - TRBJ2-7 TRBV5-1 CASSLPGQTAYEQYF TGCGCCAGCAGCTTGCCCGGACAGACTGCCTACGAGCAGTACTTC
14 - - TRBJ1-3 TRBV5-1 CASSLLETGNTIYF TGCGCCAGCAGCCTTCTGGAGACTGGAAACACCATATATTTT
15 TRBD1 - TRBJ1-1 TRBV6-4 CASSDSRRGHTEAFF TGTGCCAGCAGTGACTCCCGCAGGGGGCACACTGAAGCTTTCTTT
13 - - TRBJ2-1 TRBV7-3 CASSLTSYNEQFF TGTGCCAGCAGCTTAACTTCTTACAATGAGCAGTTCTTC
11 TRBD1 - TRBJ1-2 TRBV5-1 CASSRWTGGAF TGCGCCAGCAGCCGGTGGACAGGGGGTGCCTTC
17 - - TRBJ2-4 TRBV23-1 CASSRSPGDTAKNIQYF TGCGCCAGCAGTCGATCCCCTGGGGACACAGCCAAAAACATTCAGTACTTC
15 TRBD2 - TRBJ2-1 TRBV11-3 CASSSRTSGVREQFF TGTGCCAGCAGCTCCAGGACTAGCGGGGTCAGGGAGCAGTTCTTC
15 TRBD2 - TRBJ2-7 TRBV27 CASSLWASGSYEQYF TGTGCCAGCAGTTTATGGGCTAGCGGGAGCTACGAGCAGTACTTC
16 TRBD2 - TRBJ2-7 TRBV7-9 CASSPLGLAGEGEQYF TGTGCCAGCAGCCCCCTGGGACTAGCGGGAGAGGGCGAGCAGTACTTC
17 TRBD2 - TRBJ2-7 TRBV5-1 CASSLLAEGELAYEQYF TGCGCCAGCAGCTTACTAGCGGAGGGGGAGCTAGCCTACGAGCAGTACTTC
14 - - TRBJ1-5 TRBV7-2 CASSLDRAGQPQHF TGTGCCAGCAGCTTAGACAGGGCAGGCCAGCCCCAGCATTTT
14 - - TRBJ1-4 TRBV5-8 CASSPWGRSEKLFF TGTGCCAGCAGCCCATGGGGGCGGAGTGAAAAACTGTTTTTT
12 TRBD1 - TRBJ1-2 TRBV28 CASGAGGAGYTF TGTGCCAGCGGGGCAGGGGGCGCGGGCTACACCTTC
16 - - TRBJ1-4 TRBV21-1 CASSSLYRGRVEKLFF TGTGCCAGCAGCAGCCTATACAGGGGGCGAGTGGAAAAACTGTTTTTT
13 TRBD2 - TRBJ2-7 TRBV19 CASSNTGGYEQYF TGTGCCAGTAGTAACACCGGGGGGTACGAGCAGTACTTC
14 - - TRBJ1-1 TRBV5-1 CASSFTDTNTEAFF TGCGCCAGCAGCTTTACAGATACGAACACTGAAGCTTTCTTT
13 TRBD2 - TRBJ2-3 TRBV15 CATAGGGTDTQYF TGTGCCACCGCGGGGGGTGGTACAGATACGCAGTATTTT
10 - - TRBJ2-5 TRBV20-1 CSASPKTQYF TGCAGTGCTAGCCCAAAGACCCAGTACTTC
16 TRBD1 - TRBJ1-2 TRBV6-6 CASSQDRGRSNYGYTF TGTGCCAGCAGCCAGGACAGGGGCCGGAGTAACTATGGCTACACCTTC
14 - - TRBJ1-3 TRBV29-1 CSVEAGRTGNTIYF TGCAGCGTTGAAGCAGGTCGGACTGGAAACACCATATATTTT
15 TRBD2 - TRBJ2-3 TRBV7-3 CASRPRTGEGYTQYF TGTGCCAGCAGGCCCAGGACGGGGGAGGGGTATACGCAGTATTTT
13 - - TRBJ1-5 TRBV6-5 CASSWTINQPQHF TGTGCCAGCAGTTGGACAATCAATCAGCCCCAGCATTTT
15 TRBD1 - TRBJ2-2 TRBV25-1 CASSVWTGNTGELFF TGTGCCAGCAGTGTGTGGACAGGGAACACCGGGGAGCTGTTTTTT
14 - - TRBJ1-5 TRBV5-6 CASSFGWGDQPQHF TGTGCCAGCAGCTTTGGTTGGGGGGATCAGCCCCAGCATTTT
14 - - TRBJ1-2 TRBV5-1 CAGSLGSEYYGYTF TGCGCCGGCAGCTTGGGATCCGAGTACTATGGCTACACCTTC
11 - - TRBJ2-1 TRBV20-1 CSARTGTAEFF TGCAGTGCTAGAACCGGGACTGCCGAGTTCTTC